This T cell receptor (beta chain) was found in a study of cytomegalovirus exposure and HLA in healthy donors. PCR used 60 Vbeta primers and 13 Jbeta primers. Here immunoSEQ multiplex PCR was the method, and the copy in TCRdb shows in-frame clones only, minus some. This sample carries about 140,000 clones, about two thirds of them seen once, and the ten largest clones take roughly 4%. A remark on this clone: Its specificity is not known.

V dropped 5 bases and J dropped 3; count of bases not matched to a gene: 11. There are 16 residues in the CDR3. Germline CDR1 SEHNR, CDR2 FQNEAQ (reference sequence). General study results and limits: A later analysis associated 16,951 TCR beta sequences with HLA alleles at a 0.05 false discovery rate. The authors later found HLA-associated TCR beta chains more clonally expanded than equally common others. Data from an earlier analysis indicated that most TCR beta V segments were productive either about 87% or about 30% of the time.

At collection, donors were nominally healthy, but unrecorded immune exposures were probable. The source material was PBMCs. This chain links TRBV7-9 with TRBJ2-3, with TRBD2 matching over 7 bases. This TCR came from a man over 45 in good health and CMV-seropositive. The CDR3 sequence is CASSQPAGVSTDTQYF. CDR3 coding DNA: TGTGCCAGCAGCCAGCCGGCGGGAGTGAGTACAGATACGCAGTATTTT.